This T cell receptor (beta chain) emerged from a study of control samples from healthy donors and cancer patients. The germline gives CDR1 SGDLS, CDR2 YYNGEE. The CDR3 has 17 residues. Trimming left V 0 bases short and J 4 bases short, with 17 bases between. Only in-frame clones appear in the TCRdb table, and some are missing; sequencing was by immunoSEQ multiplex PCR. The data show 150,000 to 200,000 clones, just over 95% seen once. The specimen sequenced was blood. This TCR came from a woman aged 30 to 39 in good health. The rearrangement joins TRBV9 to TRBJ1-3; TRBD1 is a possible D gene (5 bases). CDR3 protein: CASSVASGLVSGNTIYF. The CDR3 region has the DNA TGTGCCAGCAGCGTAGCTTCAGGGTTGGTCTCGGGAAACACCATATATTTT.